A selection of T cell receptor beta chains follows, all from one sample in a study of cytomegalovirus exposure and HLA in healthy donors. TCRdb keeps only in-frame clones here, not all; method: immunoSEQ multiplex PCR. The data contain approximately 160,000 clones, more than 65% of them singletons. The sequencing input was PBMCs. These TCRs come from a woman aged 30 to 39 in good health and CMV-seronegative. The CDR3 runs from the conserved cysteine through the conserved F or W. Each record gives: V gene, clone size, D gene, J gene, CDR3 protein, CDR3 DNA. A D gene is named only where the DNA matches it firmly. The listing skips clone size in some rows; elsewhere it reads once, few, many or a size class.

V gene: TRBV29-1
clone size: .
D gene: TRBD1
J gene: TRBJ2-7
CDR3 protein: CSVVFGTADYEQYF
CDR3 DNA: TGCAGCGTTGTATTTGGGACAGCCGACTACGAGCAGTACTTC

V gene: TRBV29-1
clone size: once
D gene: .
J gene: TRBJ1-2
CDR3 protein: CSGEQGDYGYTF
CDR3 DNA: TGCAGCGGTGAACAGGGCGACTATGGCTACACCTTC

V gene: TRBV27
clone size: .
D gene: TRBD1
J gene: TRBJ2-5
CDR3 protein: CASSDRDRVEETQYF
CDR3 DNA: TGTGCCAGCAGTGACCGGGACAGGGTAGAGGAGACCCAGTACTTC

V gene: TRBV16
clone size: .
D gene: .
J gene: TRBJ1-2
CDR3 protein: CASSQRLAGDLGYTF
CDR3 DNA: TGTGCCAGCAGCCAACGGCTGGCAGGGGATCTTGGCTACACCTTC

V gene: TRBV5-1
clone size: .
D gene: TRBD1
J gene: TRBJ2-2
CDR3 protein: CASSPTGQGAFTGELFF
CDR3 DNA: TGCGCCAGCAGCCCTACGGGACAGGGGGCTTTCACCGGGGAGCTGTTTTTT

V gene: TRBV18
clone size: once
D gene: .
J gene: TRBJ1-5
CDR3 protein: CASSSQGREQPQHF
CDR3 DNA: TGTGCCAGCTCAAGCCAGGGTAGAGAACAGCCCCAGCATTTT

V gene: TRBV19
clone size: .
D gene: .
J gene: TRBJ2-1
CDR3 protein: CASSLRLGSYNEQFF
CDR3 DNA: TGTGCCAGTAGTCTTCGCCTCGGCTCCTACAATGAGCAGTTCTTC

V gene: TRBV12-5
clone size: .
D gene: TRBD1
J gene: TRBJ2-5
CDR3 protein: CASGRGTADGAQYF
CDR3 DNA: TGTGCTAGTGGTAGAGGGACAGCCGATGGGGCCCAGTACTTC

V gene: TRBV10-2
clone size: .
D gene: .
J gene: TRBJ1-1
CDR3 protein: CASSDGDTGPREAFF
CDR3 DNA: TGCGCCAGCAGTGATGGGGACACAGGGCCCAGGGAAGCTTTCTTT

V gene: TRBV6-1
clone size: .
D gene: .
J gene: TRBJ2-7
CDR3 protein: CASSEVGQGRYEQYF
CDR3 DNA: TGTGCCAGCAGCGAAGTGGGGCAGGGTAGGTACGAGCAGTACTTC